Shown below are 5 T cell receptor beta chains from a single sample sequenced in a study of metastatic and nonmetastatic thyroid tumors. None of the patients had undergone any treatment ahead of thyroid surgery. MiXCR was used by TCRdb to re-call the PCR reads. The sample shows around 53,000 clones, 17% of them seen only once. The specimen was blood. These receptors all come from a female donor with papillary thyroid cancer or a benign thyroid nodule (not recorded which). Some clones in this sample may be carry-over from other donors' samples.

This clone was found many times. The sample contains more than one DNA sequence encoding this CDR3. J is TRBJ2-1 and V is TRBV19; TRBD2 agrees at 13 bases. With V trimmed by 10 bases and J by 6 bases, 9 bases remained unmatched. The CDR3 has 15 residues. Germline CDR1 is LNHDA and CDR2 is SQIVND (reference sequence). The CDR3 DNA sequence: TGTGCCACTGGGACTAGCGGGGTAGAAAGCAATGAGCAGTTCTTC. It is translated as CATGTSGVESNEQFF.

The V gene is TRBV3-1, the J gene TRBJ2-1; 13 positions agree with TRBD2. Per germline, CDR1 LGHDT and CDR2 YNNKEL (reference sequence). Trimming at V came to 4 bases and at J to 0 bases, leaving 9 bases not matched to a gene. The CDR3 is 19 amino acids. CDR3 DNA: TGTGCCAGCAGCCTGCTGACTAGCGGGAGGCGGAGCTCCTACAATGAGCAGTTCTTC. As protein: CASSLLTSGRRSSYNEQFF.

CDR3 coding DNA: TGCAGTGCTAGCGTGGGGTACAGTGGAAACTATGGCTACACCTTC. Its protein is CSASVGYSGNYGYTF. This chain connects TRBV20-1 to TRBJ1-2; D uncertain. From germline, CDR1 is DFQATT and CDR2 SNEGSKA (reference sequence). The CDR3 loop spans 15 amino acids. The V gene lost 3 bases and the J gene lost 2 bases, with 16 bases spanning the gap.

This clone was counted a few times. This sequence may be a read error, since a much larger clone differs from it by one base. Other DNA variants within this sample encode the same CDR3. The rearrangement joins TRBV2 to TRBJ2-1; D tentatively fits TRBD1 or TRBD2 (5 bases each). Trimming removed 6 bases at V and 8 bases at J, with 11 bases between. Germline CDR1 is SNHLY and CDR2 is FYNNEI. The CDR3 is 12 amino acids. The CDR3 loop reads CASRGLADEQFF. Here the CDR3 DNA reads TGTGCCAGCAGGGGGCTAGCAGATGAGCAGTTCTTC.

This clone appeared many times. The chain recombines TRBV29-1 with TRBJ1-3, with D possibly being TRBD1 (5 bases). Germline lookup yields CDR1 SQVTM and CDR2 ANQGSEA. The CDR3 extends over 14 amino acids. The V end was cut by 1 base, the J end by 4 bases, with 11 bases between. DNA of the CDR3: TGCAGCGTTGAAGGGGGGACGGACGGAAACACCATATATTTT. Its protein product is CSVEGGTDGNTIYF.